The following is a T cell receptor (beta chain) sequence with its context. The antigen is not known. CDR1 is WSHSY, CDR2 SAAADI, per germline. CDR3 length equals 18 residues. J lost 0 bases, V lost 3 bases, and 8 bases had no gene match. The table came from immunoSEQ multiplex PCR; TCRdb's copy has only in-frame clones and leaves some out. The sample contains about 120,000 clones, 93% of which appear only once. The sample comes from a study of T cell responses to AZD1222 COVID-19 vaccine. Study-level results: White British ancestry dominated among donors, who included more females, and clonal diversity was possibly underestimated.

The origin of this receptor is an adult in good health. This chain connects TRBV10-2 to TRBJ1-5; 10 bases match TRBD1. Sequencing used peripheral blood, obtained on day 0 of AZD1222 vaccination. The CDR3 bases are TGCGCCAGCAGTGACCGACAGGGGGCTATTCTTAGCAATCAGCCCCAGCATTTT. Protein product: CASSDRQGAILSNQPQHF.